This entry features one TCR beta chain sequence. This specimen belongs to a study of T-cell reconstitution after alpha-beta-depleted transplantation in children. The junction had 2 bases not matched to a gene; V was cut back by 1 base and J by 3 bases. This CDR3 spans 15 amino acids. The germline gives CDR1 LNHNV, CDR2 YYDKDF (reference sequence). During its preparation, the TCRbeta library received unique molecular identifiers. TCRdb re-derived calls from the PCR reads in MiXCR, one entry per CDR3 protein. The data hold about a million distinct CDR3 sequences, with about 30% observed a single time. V is TRBV15 and J is TRBJ2-3; 9 bases agree with TRBD1. The TCR comes from a boy under two years old who had a stem cell transplant for SCID, so the T cells may come from the graft donor. Sequenced material: PBMCs, mostly from graft donor cells, taken 360 days after TCRalphabeta/CD19-depleted stem cell transplant. CDR3 sequence (DNA): TGTGCCACCAGCAGAGTGACAGGGGGAACAGATACGCAGTATTTT. This gives the protein CATSRVTGGTDTQYF.